These T cell receptor beta chains were read from a single sample in a study of graft-versus-host responses after intestinal transplantation. No cognate antigen is known for these TCRs. TCRdb's table, derived via immunoSEQ multiplex PCR, lists solely in-frame clones and lacks some. The data contain around 93,000 clones, around nine tenths of them seen just once; the ten biggest clones take up around 6%. The sample consisted of unstimulated CD8+ T cells sorted from spleen or lymph node cells, taken before intestinal transplant. These receptors originate from a human donor who received an intestinal transplant. Both conserved end residues are part of each CDR3. The D gene is left open where the match is weak. Rows give clone size only sometimes, using once, few, many, or a class for an expanded clone.

clone size | D gene | J gene | V gene | CDR3 DNA | CDR3 protein
. | . | TRBJ2-4 | TRBV28 | TGTGCCAGCAGTCGAGGGGGAGTAGCCAAAAACATTCAGTACTTC | CASSRGGVAKNIQYF
. | . | TRBJ1-1 | TRBV12-2 | TGTGCAAGTCGCGGACAGGGCGGGGTTGAAGCTTTCTTT | CASRGQGGVEAFF
. | . | TRBJ2-2 | TRBV5-1 | TGCGCCAGCAGCTTGTCGGGAGAGACAGGGATCGCCGGGGAGCTGTTTTTT | CASSLSGETGIAGELFF
. | . | TRBJ2-1 | TRBV27 | TGTGCCAGCAGTTATGGTGGCTACAATGAGCAGTTCTTC | CASSYGGYNEQFF
. | . | TRBJ1-2 | TRBV27 | TGTGCCAGCGGACTAGGCCAGACCTATGGCTACACCTTC | CASGLGQTYGYTF
. | TRBD2 | TRBJ2-5 | TRBV10-2 | TGCGCCAGCAGTGAGTCGACTAGCGCAGAGACCCAGTACTTC | CASSESTSAETQYF
. | . | TRBJ1-1 | TRBV6-1 | TGTGCCAGCAGTGAAGAGGGCTTATTCACTGAAGCTTTCTTT | CASSEEGLFTEAFF
. | . | TRBJ1-4 | TRBV4-1 | TGCGCCAGCAGCCACGAAACATTGTTAGGGAATGAAAAACTGTTTTTT | CASSHETLLGNEKLFF
. | . | TRBJ2-7 | TRBV7-3 | TGTGCCAGCAGCTTCTACGAGCAGTACTTC | CASSFYEQYF
. | . | TRBJ2-3 | TRBV10-3 | TGTGCCATCAGTGAACGGCCTAGAAGTACAGATACGCAGTATTTT | CAISERPRSTDTQYF
. | . | TRBJ2-3 | TRBV29-1 | TGCAGCGTTGAAGATCCAGGCTCCACAGATACGCAGTATTTT | CSVEDPGSTDTQYF
. | . | TRBJ2-7 | TRBV19 | TGTGCCAGTAGTATGGACAGCTACGAGCAGTACTTC | CASSMDSYEQYF
. | . | TRBJ1-5 | TRBV4-1 | TGCGCCAGCAGCCAACTAGGGGTGCCAAATCAGCCCCAGCATTTT | CASSQLGVPNQPQHF
. | . | TRBJ2-7 | TRBV13 | TGTGCCAGCAGCCCCGGCGTGGATGTCGGGGCTTACGAGCAGTACTTC | CASSPGVDVGAYEQYF
. | . | TRBJ1-5 | TRBV6-1 | TGTGCCAGCAGTGAAGCTGACACAGGAAATAGCAATCAGCCCCAGCATTTT | CASSEADTGNSNQPQHF
. | . | TRBJ2-3 | TRBV11-1 | TGTGCCAGCAGCTCACTGGACGGAAGAGATACGCAGTATTTT | CASSSLDGRDTQYF
once | . | TRBJ2-4 | TRBV6-5 | TGTGCCAGCAGGCTAGACATTCAGTACTTC | CASRLDIQYF
. | . | TRBJ1-5 | TRBV9 | TGTGCCAGCAGCGCAGCAGCAGGCAATCAGCCCCAGCATTTT | CASSAAAGNQPQHF
. | TRBD1 | TRBJ1-4 | TRBV6-6 | TGTGCCAGCAGCAACACCGGGACAGGGGGTGGAAAACTGTTTTTT | CASSNTGTGGGKLFF
. | TRBD1 | TRBJ1-3 | TRBV15 | TGTGCCACCAGCAGCGGGACAGGGGGCTCTGGAAACACCATATATTTT | CATSSGTGGSGNTIYF
. | . | TRBJ2-1 | TRBV5-5 | TGTGCCAGCAGCTTGGGCCGGGATTCTCCGATGGGTGAGCAGTTCTTC | CASSLGRDSPMGEQFF
few | . | TRBJ2-5 | TRBV6-5 | TGTGCCAGCAGTTACACGGCCCAAGAGACCCAGTACTTC | CASSYTAQETQYF
. | TRBD1 | TRBJ2-3 | TRBV7-9 | TGTGCCAGCAGCTCGGGACAGGGAAGAAATACGCAGTATTTT | CASSSGQGRNTQYF
. | . | TRBJ1-2 | TRBV5-5 | TGTGCCAGCAGCTTGCGGACCCCCGGCACGATGGGGATGCATGGCTACACCTTC | CASSLRTPGTMGMHGYTF
. | . | TRBJ2-1 | TRBV7-9 | TGTGCCAGCAGCTTAGGGGACAATGAGCAGTTCTTC | CASSLGDNEQFF
. | . | TRBJ2-3 | TRBV7-2 | TGTGCCAGCAGCTTAGGCGCCGGGTGGGTTGATACGCAGTATTTT | CASSLGAGWVDTQYF
. | . | TRBJ2-2 | TRBV7-3 | TGTGCCAGCAGCCGCCAAGAGGGCGGGGAGCTGTTTTTT | CASSRQEGGELFF
once | . | TRBJ1-1 | TRBV2 | TGTGCCAGCACGGGACACCATGTCATGAACACTGAAGCTTTCTTT | CASTGHHVMNTEAFF
. | . | TRBJ2-7 | TRBV27 | TGTGCCAGCAGCCCGGAGGCAGATAAGGCGTACGAGCAGTACTTC | CASSPEADKAYEQYF
. | . | TRBJ2-3 | TRBV7-9 | TGTGCCAGCAGCTTAGTCGGAGGGGTTAGCACAGATACGCAGTATTTT | CASSLVGGVSTDTQYF
. | . | TRBJ2-3 | TRBV15 | TGTGCCACCGGAAGCCAGAGGGGAACAGATACGCAGTATTTT | CATGSQRGTDTQYF
. | TRBD2 | TRBJ2-6 | TRBV5-5 | TGTGCCAGCAAAGGACTAGCGGGAGCGGGTGGGGCCAACGTCCTGACTTTC | CASKGLAGAGGANVLTF
. | TRBD1 | TRBJ2-4 | TRBV27 | TGTGCCAGCAGTTTAAGGCGGACAGGGGGGAGAAGTGGTCAGTACTTC | CASSLRRTGGRSGQYF
. | . | TRBJ2-7 | TRBV7-6 | TGTGCCAGCAGCTTTAGTCTGGCAGGGGATTCCTACGAGCAGTACTTC | CASSFSLAGDSYEQYF
. | . | TRBJ1-1 | TRBV7-9 | TGTGCCAGCAGCTTAGGAGACGGGGGCACTGAAGCTTTCTTT | CASSLGDGGTEAFF
few | TRBD2 | TRBJ2-7 | TRBV9 | TGTGCCAGCAGCGTTTTAGCGGGGAACTACGAGCAGTACTTC | CASSVLAGNYEQYF
. | TRBD1 | TRBJ1-2 | TRBV5-4 | TGTGCCAGCAGCTCTCCCGGACAGGGGGCCTATGGCTACACCTTC | CASSSPGQGAYGYTF
. | . | TRBJ2-2 | TRBV11-2 | TGTGCCAGCAGCCTGGGGGGCGGGCACACCGGGGAGCTGTTTTTT | CASSLGGGHTGELFF
. | . | TRBJ2-1 | TRBV19 | TGTGCCAGTAGTATCGGGGGAGAGCAGTTCTTC | CASSIGGEQFF
. | . | TRBJ2-7 | TRBV6-5 | TGTGCCAGCAGCCACGGGCGGGACACTGGCTACGAGCAGTACTTC | CASSHGRDTGYEQYF
. | . | TRBJ2-7 | TRBV28 | TGTGCCAGCAGACCCCAGGGAGATACCTACGAGCAGTACTTC | CASRPQGDTYEQYF